The rows below give T cell receptor beta chains drawn from one sample of a study of OX40 agonist ivuxolimab in advanced cancers. Assay used: immunoSEQ multiplex PCR; TCRdb lists only in-frame clones, some missing. The table has approximately 68,000 clones, almost 90% seen once; the top ten hold 0.75% to 0.85%. The sequencing used CD4+ or CD8+ T cells sorted from blood, collected in a trial of the OX40 agonist ivuxolimab. The receptors were gathered from an adult with an advanced solid tumor such as melanoma, head and neck, liver or kidney cancer. The CDR3 runs from the conserved cysteine through the conserved F or W. D genes are given only for firm matches. Clone size is given for some rows only: seen once, a few or many times, or a class if the clone is expanded.

>TRBJ1-3|TRBV7-6|.|.|13
TGTGCCAGCAGCTTAGGACAAGGAAACACCATATATTTT
CASSLGQGNTIYF
>TRBJ1-1|TRBV6-1|.|.|13
TGTGCCAGCAGTGTACCAGTAGGCACTGAAGCTTTCTTT
CASSVPVGTEAFF
>TRBJ2-5|TRBV5-5|.|TRBD2|14
TGTGCCAGCAGGGCAGCTAGCGGCCCGGAGACCCAGTACTTC
CASRAASGPETQYF
>TRBJ2-7|TRBV28|.|.|15
TGTGCCAGCAGGTATTCCGGGGGAAGCTCCTACGAGCAGTACTTC
CASRYSGGSSYEQYF
>TRBJ2-5|TRBV6-1|.|TRBD1|15
TGTGCCAGCAGTGCCACAGGGACAGCACTGGAGACCCAGTACTTC
CASSATGTALETQYF
>TRBJ2-5|TRBV2|.|.|13
TGTGCCAGCAGTGCCGGACCGGAAGAGACCCAGTACTTC
CASSAGPEETQYF
>TRBJ2-7|TRBV28|.|.|14
TGTGCCAGCAGGCCAATGCCCCTAGCCTCTGGGCAGTACTTC
CASRPMPLASGQYF
>TRBJ2-3|TRBV29-1|.|TRBD2|15
TGCAGCGCCGGGGAAGCGGGGGGGCCGGGAGATACGCAGTATTTT
CSAGEAGGPGDTQYF
>TRBJ2-1|TRBV6-1|.|.|14
TGTGCCAGCACTCGTGCTAGCTCCTACAATGAGCAGTTCTTC
CASTRASSYNEQFF
>TRBJ2-1|TRBV10-3|once|TRBD1|15
TGTGCCATCAGTGAGGTCGGACAGGGGTACAATGAGCAGTTCTTC
CAISEVGQGYNEQFF
>TRBJ1-5|TRBV5-1|.|.|15
TGCGCCAGCAGCTTTGGGGGGTATAGCAATCAGCCCCAGCATTTT
CASSFGGYSNQPQHF
>TRBJ1-2|TRBV30|.|.|14
TGTGCCTGGAGTGTACCACAGGGTCTATATGGCTACACCTTC
CAWSVPQGLYGYTF
>TRBJ2-3|TRBV19|.|.|13
TGTGCCAGTAGTATAACTAGGACAGATACGCAGTATTTT
CASSITRTDTQYF
>TRBJ2-7|TRBV6-5|once|TRBD1|14
TGTGCCAGCAGGCCCCCGGGACAGGGGCGCGAGCAGTACTTC
CASRPPGQGREQYF
>TRBJ2-2|TRBV11-2|once|.|15
TGTGCCAGCAGCGGCTCAAGCTCGAACACCGGGGAGCTGTTTTTT
CASSGSSSNTGELFF
>TRBJ2-2|TRBV9|.|.|16
TGTGCCAGCACCCTGGGAATAGGGTCGAGCACCGGGGAGCTGTTTTTT
CASTLGIGSSTGELFF
>TRBJ2-1|TRBV7-9|.|.|16
TGTGCCAGCAGCTTAGAGGGAGCAAAGGGGTACAATGAGCAGTTCTTC
CASSLEGAKGYNEQFF
>TRBJ2-1|TRBV28|.|TRBD2|15
TGTGCCAGTTTTCAAGCGGGGCAGTCCCTTTTAGAGCAGTTCTTC
CASFQAGQSLLEQFF
>TRBJ1-4|TRBV11-2|.|.|14
TGTGCCAGCAGCTTCTTAGGTTCCAATGAAAAACTGTTTTTT
CASSFLGSNEKLFF
>TRBJ2-3|TRBV7-9|.|.|14
TGTGCCAGCAGCTATGGACTGGCGCTGGATACGCAGTATTTT
CASSYGLALDTQYF
>TRBJ2-3|TRBV2|.|TRBD2|11
TGTGCCAGCGGGGAGGGAGATACGCAGTATTTT
CASGEGDTQYF
>TRBJ2-1|TRBV9|.|.|14
TGTGCCAGCAACCGTGACTCCTCCTACAATGAGCAGTTCTTC
CASNRDSSYNEQFF
>TRBJ1-5|TRBV29-1|few|.|13
TGCAGCGTGGCAGGAGGCATCTCTCAGCCCCAGCATTTT
CSVAGGISQPQHF
>TRBJ1-4|TRBV30|medium-sized|.|13
TGTGCCTGGAGTCCCTCCCGAGGGGAAAAACTGTTTTTT
CAWSPSRGEKLFF
>TRBJ2-3|TRBV2|.|.|16
TGTGCCAGCAGGATGGACATTACAGGGAGCACAGATACGCAGTATTTT
CASRMDITGSTDTQYF
>TRBJ1-1|TRBV18|.|TRBD1|13
TGTGCCAGCTCACCACCGGGGGACAGGGGAGCTTTCTTT
CASSPPGDRGAFF
>TRBJ2-5|TRBV10-3|.|.|13
TGTGCCATCAGTGAAAACGAAATGGAGACCCAGTACTTC
CAISENEMETQYF
>TRBJ2-3|TRBV9|.|.|12
TGTGCCAGCAGCCAGGGAGTAGATACGCAGTATTTT
CASSQGVDTQYF